The T cell receptor beta chain under discussion was sequenced for a study of brain T cells in children with intractable seizures. Time point of the sample: blood from clinic visit 5 months post-surgery; TSC patient then seizure free. Sequencing was limited to surgery cases with top T cell transcript signatures in brain tissue. TCRdb keeps only in-frame clones here, not all; method: immunoSEQ multiplex PCR. This sample has approximately 330,000 clones, with 93% found just once. This receptor was obtained from a boy younger than two with tuberous sclerosis and intractable seizures. Material: peripheral blood, obtained 5 to 6 months after surgery.

This CDR3 reads CASSLTRSYEQYF. The CDR3 DNA follows: TGTGCCAGCAGCCTGACCCGTTCCTACGAGCAGTACTTC. The chain couples TRBV11-2 to TRBJ2-7; D not resolved. Germline V lookup: CDR1 SGHAT, CDR2 FQNNGV. The CDR3 is made up of 13 amino acids. V shed 5 bases and J shed 1 base, with 9 bases lying between them.